These T cell receptor beta chains were read from a single sample in a study of T cells in Graves' hyperthyroidism and ophthalmopathy. MiXCR, run by TCRdb on the multiplex PCR reads, gives a single entry per CDR3 protein. Here the sample spans a few hundred thousand distinct CDR3 sequences, about 15% being singletons. The sequencing input was blood. The receptors shown here come from a woman between 40 and 50 years old with Graves' hyperthyroidism. CDR3s include the opening cysteine and the closing phenylalanine or tryptophan. The D gene is left open where the match is weak. Clone size is stated in some rows and not others, as once, few, many or a class when expanded.

clone_size	v_call	d_call	j_call	cdr3_aa	cdr3_nt
few	TRBV3-1	-	TRBJ2-5	CASSQSGTQYF	TGTGCCAGCAGCCAATCCGGGACCCAGTACTTC
many	TRBV5-1	TRBD1	TRBJ1-1	CASSVRQGLNTEAFF	TGCGCCAGCAGCGTACGACAGGGCCTGAACACTGAAGCTTTCTTT
few	TRBV6-1	TRBD2	TRBJ2-1	CASSDSSGSLIGLDNEQFF	TGTGCCAGCAGTGATTCTAGCGGGAGCCTGATTGGGCTTGACAATGAGCAGTTCTTC
-	TRBV3-1	-	TRBJ2-1	CASSHGGPHNEQFF	TGTGCCAGCAGCCACGGGGGCCCTCACAATGAGCAGTTCTTC
-	TRBV7-2	-	TRBJ2-3	CASSFIFGTDTQYF	TGTGCCAGCAGCTTTATTTTTGGCACAGATACGCAGTATTTT
many	TRBV2	-	TRBJ2-3	CASLPVGGSTDTQYF	TGTGCCAGCCTACCCGTCGGAGGGAGCACAGATACGCAGTATTTT
many	TRBV28	TRBD1	TRBJ1-1	CASSPTTGAPNTEAFF	TGTGCCAGCAGTCCCACCACAGGGGCCCCGAACACTGAAGCTTTCTTT
few	TRBV29-1	-	TRBJ1-1	CSSSRGSGNTEAFF	TGCAGCTCGAGCCGGGGATCGGGGAACACTGAAGCTTTCTTT
few	TRBV5-6	TRBD1	TRBJ1-5	CASSGQGAAQPQHF	TGTGCCAGCAGCGGACAGGGGGCGGCTCAGCCCCAGCATTTT
-	TRBV11-3	TRBD1	TRBJ2-5	CASSRGQKQETQYF	TGTGCCAGCAGCCGGGGACAGAAGCAAGAGACCCAGTACTTC
-	TRBV4-2	-	TRBJ2-1	CASSPETTFSYNEQFF	TGTGCCAGCAGCCCTGAAACTACGTTCTCCTACAATGAGCAGTTCTTC
many	TRBV20-1	TRBD1	TRBJ2-5	CSASGQYQETQYF	TGCAGTGCCTCGGGACAGTATCAAGAGACCCAGTACTTC
many	TRBV27	TRBD2	TRBJ2-1	CASSLLSSGRVYNEQFF	TGTGCCAGCAGTTTACTCTCTAGCGGGAGGGTTTACAATGAGCAGTTCTTC
-	TRBV6-2/TRBV6-3	TRBD1	TRBJ2-5	CASSGRILGTGGIGTQYF	TGTGCCAGCAGTGGCCGTATACTGGGGACAGGGGGCATAGGGACCCAGTACTTC
few	TRBV13	TRBD2	TRBJ2-7	CASSLFSTGGWVREQYF	TGTGCCAGCAGCTTATTTTCGACGGGAGGGTGGGTACGGGAGCAGTACTTC
many	TRBV7-3	-	TRBJ2-1	CASSSMTVPSYNEQFF	TGTGCCAGCAGCTCAATGACTGTCCCCTCCTACAATGAGCAGTTCTTC
-	TRBV20-1	TRBD2	TRBJ2-1	CSASGGLAGRVEQFF	TGCAGTGCTAGTGGCGGGTTAGCGGGAAGGGTTGAGCAGTTCTTC
-	TRBV9	-	TRBJ2-5	CASSGSLGETQYF	TGTGCCAGCAGCGGATCCCTGGGGGAGACCCAGTACTTC
-	TRBV5-4	TRBD1	TRBJ2-7	CASSNPTGKYEQYF	TGTGCCAGCAGCAACCCGACAGGGAAGTACGAGCAGTACTTC
few	TRBV3-1	TRBD2	TRBJ2-2	CASSQVAGDYTGELFF	TGTGCCAGCAGCCAAGTTGCGGGAGACTACACCGGGGAGCTGTTTTTT
-	TRBV6-1	TRBD1	TRBJ2-7	CATKTGGEYEQYF	TGTGCCACTAAGACAGGGGGCGAGTACGAGCAGTACTTC
few	TRBV24-1	-	TRBJ2-1	CATSDLGTGVLGGQFF	TGTGCCACCAGTGATTTGGGCACGGGAGTGCTCGGGGGGCAGTTCTTC
few	TRBV29-1	TRBD2	TRBJ2-1	CSVVGLARSSYNEQFF	TGCAGCGTTGTGGGACTAGCGAGGAGCTCCTACAATGAGCAGTTCTTC
many	TRBV10-3	TRBD1	TRBJ2-2	CAISEVDRQDTGELFF	TGTGCCATCAGTGAGGTGGACAGGCAAGACACCGGGGAGCTGTTTTTT
many	TRBV2	-	TRBJ1-5	CASVGHINQPQHF	TGTGCCAGCGTAGGACATATCAATCAGCCCCAGCATTTT